The 15 T cell receptor beta chains listed next were all sequenced from one sample in a study of T cell changes during pregnancy in multiple sclerosis. Here immunoSEQ multiplex PCR was the method, and the copy in TCRdb shows in-frame clones only, minus some. The table includes under 35,000 clones, roughly 87% detected once. This sample comprised CD8+ T cells from peripheral blood mononuclear cells, obtained before pregnancy. These receptors were collected from a female donor with multiple sclerosis, enrolled in a pregnancy study.

This chain's CDR3 is CATSRGLAGGPNTDTQYF. The CDR3 DNA sequence: TGTGCCACCAGCAGAGGACTAGCGGGAGGGCCTAACACAGATACGCAGTATTTT. The genes are TRBV15 and TRBJ2-3, with 14 bases identical to TRBD2. Germline CDR1 reads LNHNV; CDR2 reads YYDKDF (reference sequence). The CDR3 contains 18 residues. V gave up 1 base and J gave up 2 bases; unmatched junction bases: 5.

The chain carries TRBV6-4 and TRBJ2-3; 8 nucleotides line up with TRBD1. The length of the CDR3 is 14 residues. Trimming took 4 bases from V and 2 from J; bases not matched to a gene: 2. Germline V CDR1 and CDR2: MRHNA, SNTAGT. CDR3 sequence: CASSGTGHTDTQYF. For the CDR3, the DNA is TGTGCCAGCAGTGGGACAGGGCACACAGATACGCAGTATTTT.

The rearrangement uses TRBV27 and TRBJ1-2; D is possibly TRBD1 (5 bases). Per germline, CDR1 MNHEY and CDR2 SMNVEV (reference sequence). With 5 bases removed from V and 4 bases from J, the gap between germline ends came to 11 bases. The CDR3 totals 13 residues. This CDR3 is CASSNGRAYGYTF. The CDR3 region has the DNA TGTGCCAGCAGTAACGGCAGGGCCTATGGCTACACCTTC.

This clone is deemed medium-sized. V and J are TRBV2 and TRBJ2-7; 9 bases line up with TRBD2. V shed 6 bases and J 2 bases; nucleotides not matched to a gene: 8. CDR1 and CDR2 from the germline V gene are SNHLY and FYNNEI. CDR3 length equals 15 residues. CDR3 loop: CASRDLLAGTYEQYF. The DNA of the CDR3 is TGTGCCAGCAGAGATCTCCTAGCGGGGACCTACGAGCAGTACTTC. Filled out from reference TRBV2 and TRBJ2-7, the complete variable domain reads EPEVTQTPSHQVTQMGQEVILRCVPISNHLYFYWYRQILGQKVEFLVSFYNNEISEKSEIFDDQFSVERPDGSNFTLKIRSTKLEDSAMYFCASRDLLAGTYEQYFGPGTRLTVT.

This chain uses TRBV5-1 with TRBJ2-7; a weak D match, TRBD2 (5 bases). Germline CDR1 SGHRS, CDR2 YFSETQ. With 0 bases removed from V and 3 bases from J, the gap between germline ends came to 7 bases. The CDR3 has 13 amino acids. DNA of the CDR3: TGCGCCAGCAGCTTGGGCGAGGGCTACGAGCAGTACTTC. As protein: CASSLGEGYEQYF.

This chain connects TRBV9 to TRBJ2-7; maybe TRBD1 (7 bases). The CDR3 loop spans 17 amino acids. The germline gives CDR1 SGDLS, CDR2 YYNGEE. The V end was cut by 1 base, the J end by 5 bases, with 22 bases between. In nucleotides, the CDR3 is TGTGCCAGCAGCGTATTAGAAGTCCCTACAGGGGAGGACGAGCAGTACTTC. It codes for CASSVLEVPTGEDEQYF.

The chain links TRBV6-4 to TRBJ2-7; D is unclear. The germline V and J ends were trimmed by 3 bases and 9 bases, with 9 bases remaining between them. The germline CDR1 and CDR2 sequences are MRHNA and SNTAGT. This CDR3 is 11 amino acids long. CDR3 DNA: TGTGCCAGCAGTGAAGAAAGAGGGCAGTACTTC. This translates into CASSEERGQYF.

Judged by abundance, this clone is medium-sized. The junction differs from germline at one of its ends, possibly a read error. The chain carries TRBV4-3 and TRBJ2-5; D not certain. Germline V gene data show CDR1 as LGHNA and CDR2 as YSLEER. This CDR3 has 15 amino acids. The CDR3: CASSQDERLKDTQYF. CDR3 nucleotides: TGCGCCAGCAGCCAAGATGAGCGCCTTAAAGACACCCAGTACTTC.

This clone was recorded only once. The chain employs TRBV7-9 and TRBJ1-1; D not certain. The CDR3 has 12 amino acids. CDR1 and CDR2 (germline): SEHNR, FQNEAQ (reference sequence). Trimming took 3 bases from V and 0 from J, leaving 2 bases between them. The CDR3, as DNA: TGTGCCAGCAGCTTCATGAACACTGAAGCTTTCTTT. Amino acid sequence: CASSFMNTEAFF.

V usage is TRBV6-5 and J usage is TRBJ1-1; no firm D call. The CDR3 has 15 residues. Germline CDR1 and CDR2: MNHEY and SVGAGI. With 2 bases removed from V and 6 bases from J, the gap between germline ends came to 16 bases. For the CDR3, the DNA is TGTGCCAGCAGTTACGGTCTCTTCGGGGAAGCTGAAGCTTTCTTT. Amino acid sequence: CASSYGLFGEAEAFF.

V is TRBV7-3 and J is TRBJ2-2, with TRBD2 identical over 8 bases. The germline V gene encodes CDR1 SGHTA and CDR2 FQGTGA. With 6 bases clipped from V and 0 bases from J, the junction kept 6 bases outside the gene matches. This CDR3 has 16 residues. Written as DNA, the CDR3 is TGTGCCAGCAGTGTAGCGGGAACTACGAACACCGGGGAGCTGTTTTTT. Translating it yields CASSVAGTTNTGELFF.

V is TRBV6-4 and J is TRBJ2-1; 11 bases line up with TRBD2. Germline V gene data show CDR1 as MRHNA and CDR2 as SNTAGT. J was trimmed by 1 base and V by 6 bases; bases with no gene match: 8. The CDR3 has 17 residues. For the CDR3, the DNA is TGTGCCAGCAGGCCCACTAGCGGGGGCATGTCCTACAATGAGCAGTTCTTC. Translated, it gives CASRPTSGGMSYNEQFF.

This clone was detected only once. The chain employs TRBV29-1 and TRBJ1-3; tentative D call: TRBD1 (6 bases). Deletions cut 6 bases from V and 0 bases from J, with 12 bases between. The CDR3 runs to 14 residues. Germline CDR1 and CDR2: SQVTM and ANQGSEA. In nucleotides, the CDR3 is TGCAGCGTGGCGGGGGACAACTCTGGAAACACCATATATTTT. It encodes CSVAGDNSGNTIYF.

V usage is TRBV4-3 and J usage is TRBJ1-1; tentative D call: TRBD1 (5 bases). The CDR3 spans 15 residues. Deletions cut 0 bases from V and 5 bases from J, with 13 bases between. Germline lookup yields CDR1 LGHNA and CDR2 YSLEER. In DNA form, the CDR3 reads TGCGCCAGCAGCCAAGATGGGTGGGGACTAACTGAAGCTTTCTTT. It yields the protein CASSQDGWGLTEAFF.

This clone was detected once. The chain is built from TRBV19 and TRBJ1-5, with D possibly matching TRBD1 (5 bases). Per germline, CDR1 LNHDA and CDR2 SQIVND (reference sequence). The CDR3 contains 15 residues. Trimming stripped 3 bases from V and 1 base from J, with 10 bases between. CDR3 loop: CASSIPTESNQPQHF. In nucleotides, the CDR3 is TGTGCCAGTAGTATCCCGACAGAGAGCAATCAGCCCCAGCATTTT.